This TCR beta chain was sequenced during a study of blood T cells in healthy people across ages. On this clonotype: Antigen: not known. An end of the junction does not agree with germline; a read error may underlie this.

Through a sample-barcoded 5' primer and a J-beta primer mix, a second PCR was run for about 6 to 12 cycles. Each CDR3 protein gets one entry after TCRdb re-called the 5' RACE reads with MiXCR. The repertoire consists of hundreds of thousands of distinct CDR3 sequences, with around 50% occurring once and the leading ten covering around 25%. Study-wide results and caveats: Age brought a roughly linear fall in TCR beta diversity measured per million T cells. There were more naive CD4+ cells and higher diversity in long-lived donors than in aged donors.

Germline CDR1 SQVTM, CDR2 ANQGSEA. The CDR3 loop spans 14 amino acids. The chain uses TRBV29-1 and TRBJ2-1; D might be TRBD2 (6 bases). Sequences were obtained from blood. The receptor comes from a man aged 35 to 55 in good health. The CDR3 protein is CSVGSAGKGNEQFF. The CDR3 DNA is TGCAGTGTTGGGTCGGCGGGGAAAGGGAATGAGCAGTTCTTC.